Listed below are T cell receptor beta chains from one sample, sequenced in a study of blood T cell repertoires in COVID-19. The assay was immunoSEQ multiplex PCR, and TCRdb's table has in-frame clones only and misses some. The table has around 200,000 clones, under 85% seen once. The sample taken for sequencing was peripheral blood. All receptors come from a human donor in a cohort sampled during active COVID-19. Both conserved end residues are part of each CDR3. Fields, in order: V gene, D gene, J gene, CDR3 protein. The D gene is left open where the match is weak.

TRBV18	.	TRBJ1-5	CASSPSTSVNQPQHF
TRBV12-3/TRBV12-4	.	TRBJ2-7	CASSLAQNYEQYF
TRBV3-1/TRBV3-2	.	TRBJ1-1	CASSWEGPSEAFF
TRBV19	.	TRBJ2-7	CASSEPGLTSYEQYF
TRBV19	.	TRBJ2-1	CASRPVGSNEQFF
TRBV27	.	TRBJ1-6	CASSFLNSPLHF
TRBV2	TRBD1	TRBJ2-7	CASSVGTGGISYEQYF
TRBV7-8	.	TRBJ1-2	CASSLSANGGSNYGYTF
TRBV5-1	.	TRBJ1-1	CASSLGGNTEAFF
TRBV6-6	.	TRBJ1-6	CASSPPDRPPYNSPLHF
TRBV18	.	TRBJ2-1	CASSPEAGIHNEQFF
TRBV29-1	.	TRBJ1-1	CSVYPGGPTEAFF
TRBV3-1/TRBV3-2	.	TRBJ1-6	CASSQDLRSSYNSPLHF
TRBV6-5	.	TRBJ2-3	CASRKTGGTDTQYF
TRBV12-5	TRBD1	TRBJ1-2	CASGLVGQGVYGYTF
TRBV6-4	.	TRBJ2-1	CASSADFLGEQFF
TRBV5-1	.	TRBJ1-4	CASSSSGQTAEKLFF
TRBV4-1	.	TRBJ1-2	CASSQVSAGANYGYTF
TRBV14	TRBD1	TRBJ2-7	CASSQGRTGGYEQYF
TRBV3-1/TRBV3-2	.	TRBJ1-1	CASSQGRGNTEAFF
TRBV11-2	TRBD2	TRBJ2-1	CASSTTSGPYNEQFF
TRBV19	TRBD2	TRBJ2-1	CASSAARGGTNNEQFF
TRBV19	TRBD2	TRBJ2-7	CASSRGLADYEQYF
TRBV20-1	TRBD2	TRBJ2-3	CSASRAGGRDTQYF
TRBV4-1	TRBD1	TRBJ2-7	CASSQDLRQGTYEQYF
TRBV6-5	TRBD1	TRBJ2-1	CASSHHDRGLDEQFF
TRBV27	TRBD1	TRBJ2-3	CASSLWGQGSDTQYF
TRBV5-5	TRBD1	TRBJ2-2	CASSYDDRGGTGELFF
TRBV11-2	.	TRBJ2-5	CASSPIMSSQETQYF
TRBV5-4	TRBD1	TRBJ1-4	CASSARGQGVEKLFF
TRBV13	.	TRBJ2-7	CASSSPAGTPYEQYF
TRBV4-1	.	TRBJ2-1	CASSQEGSQTQQFF
TRBV7-9	TRBD1	TRBJ2-7	CASSSGTGLYEQYF
TRBV9	.	TRBJ2-6	CASSVGGPGANVLTF
TRBV3-1/TRBV3-2	.	TRBJ1-5	CASSQGDSQPQHF
TRBV15	.	TRBJ1-6	CATSRTVRNSPLHF
TRBV6-5	.	TRBJ1-1	CASSHLGGLNTEAFF
TRBV4-2	.	TRBJ2-5	CASSQVEETQYF
TRBV5-1	.	TRBJ2-2	CASSAGLMNTGELFF
TRBV7-2	.	TRBJ2-7	CASSLVVTDSYEQYF
TRBV5-5	TRBD1	TRBJ2-7	CASSSPPRQGYEQYF
TRBV6-5	.	TRBJ1-2	CASSSDGGDYGYTF
TRBV7-2	TRBD1	TRBJ2-2	CASSKAGTETTGELFF
TRBV9	.	TRBJ1-5	CASSPGRGNQPQHF
TRBV10-3	TRBD2	TRBJ2-1	CAISDLRGGVSNEQFF